This TCR beta chain came from a study of T cells after posttransplantation cyclophosphamide. In the case of this clone: What it recognizes is unknown.

The method was immunoSEQ multiplex PCR; TCRdb's version includes in-frame clones alone and lacks a portion of them. The data hold fewer than 25,000 clones, with more than 70% observed a single time. The CDR3 has 14 residues. Per the germline V gene, CDR1 is SQVTM and CDR2 is ANQGSEA. The V end lost 4 bases, the J end lost 2 bases, and 11 bases lay between the germline ends. Study outcomes and limitations: Later post-transplant blood repertoires were often dominated by donor CD8+ memory clones. Tissue-infiltrating T cells from skin or gut overlapped little with blood T cells.

Sample: PBMCs. The TCR was taken from an older woman with a blood cancer, CMV-positive, and with a related stem cell donor. The V gene is TRBV29-1, the J gene TRBJ2-2; perhaps TRBD2 as D (5 bases). DNA for the CDR3: TGCAGCGTTGGTGGACTCGCCAACACCGGGGAGCTGTTTTTT. It is translated as CSVGGLANTGELFF.